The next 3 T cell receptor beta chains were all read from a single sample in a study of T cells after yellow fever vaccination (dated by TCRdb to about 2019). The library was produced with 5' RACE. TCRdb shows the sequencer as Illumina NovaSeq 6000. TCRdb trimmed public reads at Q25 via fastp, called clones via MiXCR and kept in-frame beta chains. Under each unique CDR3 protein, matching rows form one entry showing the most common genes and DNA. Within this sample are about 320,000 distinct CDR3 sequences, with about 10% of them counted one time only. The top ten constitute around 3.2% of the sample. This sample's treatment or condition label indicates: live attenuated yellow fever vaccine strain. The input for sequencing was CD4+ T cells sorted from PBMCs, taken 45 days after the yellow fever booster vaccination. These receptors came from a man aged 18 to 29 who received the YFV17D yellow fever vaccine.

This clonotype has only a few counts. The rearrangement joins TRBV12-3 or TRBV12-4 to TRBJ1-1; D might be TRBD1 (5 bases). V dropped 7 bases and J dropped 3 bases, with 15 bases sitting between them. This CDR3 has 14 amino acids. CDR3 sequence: CASTLRSGHTEAFF. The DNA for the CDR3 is TGTGCCAGCACTTTGAGGTCAGGGCACACTGAAGCTTTCTTT.

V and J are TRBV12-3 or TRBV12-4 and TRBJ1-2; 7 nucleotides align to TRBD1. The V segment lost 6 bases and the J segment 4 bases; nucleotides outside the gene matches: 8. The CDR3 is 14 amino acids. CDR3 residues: CASSTDRVGYGYTF. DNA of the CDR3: TGTGCCAGCAGCACCGACAGGGTTGGCTATGGCTACACCTTC.

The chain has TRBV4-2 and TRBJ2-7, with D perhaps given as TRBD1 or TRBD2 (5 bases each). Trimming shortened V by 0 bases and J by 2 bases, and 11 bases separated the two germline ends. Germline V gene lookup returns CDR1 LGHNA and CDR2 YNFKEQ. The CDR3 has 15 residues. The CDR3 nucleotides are TGTGCCAGCAGCCAAGATAACAGGAGGACCTACGAGCAGTACTTC. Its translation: CASSQDNRRTYEQYF.